The 17 T cell receptor beta chains listed next were all sequenced from one sample in a study of shared clonotypes between healthy human individuals. Generated by immunoSEQ multiplex PCR, the TCRdb table keeps only in-frame clones and is missing some. The repertoire holds 2 million to 2.5 million clones, with roughly 92% as singletons. Source material: naive CD4+ T cells from PBMCs. Subset noted: CD45RA+ positively selected. Receptor source: a man younger than 35 in good health. Some clones in this sample may be carry-over from other donors' samples.

As concerns this clone: Distinct nucleotide sequences in the sample also encode this CDR3. The chain uses TRBV18 and TRBJ2-7; D possibly corresponds to TRBD1 (6 bases). Germline V gene sequence: CDR1 KGHSH, CDR2 LQKENI. V lost 3 bases and J lost 5, with 8 bases in between. The CDR3 is 12 amino acids. As DNA, the CDR3 is TGTGCCAGCTCACCGGCAGGGGACGAGCAGTACTTC. Translation: CASSPAGDEQYF.

This clone came up once. J is TRBJ1-2 and V is TRBV4-2, with 12 nucleotides matching TRBD1. V lost 2 bases, J lost 8 bases, and 9 bases stayed unmatched. CDR3 length: 16 amino acids. In germline, CDR1 is LGHNA, CDR2 YNFKEQ. CDR3 protein: CASSQRPGQGAEGYTF. The CDR3 DNA follows: TGTGCCAGCAGCCAACGACCGGGACAGGGGGCTGAAGGCTACACCTTC.

Remarks on this clone: Other DNA sequences in this sample translate to the same CDR3. This chain uses TRBV15 with TRBJ2-5; a possible D gene is TRBD2 (6 bases). The CDR3 totals 14 residues. Germline CDR1 LNHNV, CDR2 YYDKDF (reference sequence). Trimming took off 1 base at V and 2 bases at J, with 8 bases between the two ends. The CDR3 sequence is CATSRGSGQETQYF. In nucleotides, the CDR3 is TGTGCCACCAGCAGAGGTAGCGGACAAGAGACCCAGTACTTC.

On this clone itself: At the DNA level, this CDR3 is encoded by other sequences in the same sample as well. The CDR3 DNA reads as TGCGCCAGCAGCCAAGATCTTCTAGCGGGATCCTACGAGCAGTACTTC. Translating gives CASSQDLLAGSYEQYF. The chain links TRBV4-3 to TRBJ2-7, with 9 bases identical to TRBD2. In germline, CDR1 is LGHNA, CDR2 YSLEER. V lost 0 bases and J lost 1; bases outside the gene matches: 4. This CDR3 region has 16 residues.

The chain carries TRBV4-2 and TRBJ1-4; 8 bases align to TRBD1. The CDR3 is 16 amino acids. CDR1 and CDR2 (germline): LGHNA, YNFKEQ. V gave up 5 bases and J gave up 5 bases; unmatched junction bases: 10. The CDR3: CASSSHLTGGNEKLFF. The CDR3 DNA is TGTGCCAGCAGCTCCCATCTTACAGGGGGGAATGAAAAACTGTTTTTT.

The chain links TRBV7-3 to TRBJ2-3; D is unresolved. This CDR3 contains 13 residues. The V end was cut by 5 bases, the J end by 6 bases, with 12 bases between. CDR1 is SGHTA, CDR2 FQGTGA, per germline. The CDR3 is CASSHQESDTQYF. DNA for the CDR3: TGTGCCAGCAGCCACCAGGAGTCGGATACGCAGTATTTT.

The V gene is TRBV6-5, the J gene TRBJ1-5; D might be TRBD1 (6 bases). Per germline, CDR1 MNHEY and CDR2 SVGAGI. V was shortened by 6 bases and J by 2 bases, with 11 bases between the two germline ends. This CDR3 is 14 amino acids long. CDR3 sequence (DNA): TGTGCCAGCAGAGTCCGGACAGGCAATCAGCCCCAGCATTTT. Amino acids: CASRVRTGNQPQHF.

The rearrangement joins TRBV7-9 to TRBJ1-5; the D is unclear. The CDR3 is made up of 12 amino acids. CDR1 and CDR2 from the germline V gene are SEHNR and FQNEAQ (reference sequence). Trimming removed 2 bases at V and 11 bases at J, with 10 bases between. CDR3 bases: TGTGCCAGCAGCTTAACCACTGAGGCCCAGCATTTT. It encodes CASSLTTEAQHF.

The chain couples TRBV5-6 to TRBJ2-7; D not resolved. Germline V gene data show CDR1 as SGHDT and CDR2 as YYEEEE. This CDR3 has 12 residues. V was shortened by 2 bases and J by 6 bases, with 9 bases between the two germline ends. CDR3 sequence: CASSFRSSEQYF. As DNA, the CDR3 is TGTGCCAGCAGCTTTAGGTCCAGCGAGCAGTACTTC. Complete variable domain (other parts from reference TRBV5-6 and TRBJ2-7): DAGVTQSPTHLIKTRGQQVTLRCSPKSGHDTVSWYQQALGQGPQFIFQYYEEEERQRGNFPDRFSGHQFPNYSSELNVNALLLGDSALYLCASSFRSSEQYFGPGTRLTVT.

The V and J genes are TRBV19 and TRBJ1-1; 8 bases line up with TRBD1. Germline V gene sequence: CDR1 LNHDA, CDR2 SQIVND (reference sequence). The CDR3 runs 13 residues. The J segment lost 4 bases and the V segment lost 7 bases, leaving 5 bases of the junction unmatched. The CDR3 protein is CASTGQGITEAFF. CDR3 sequence (DNA): TGTGCCAGTACAGGACAGGGTATCACTGAAGCTTTCTTT.

The V gene is TRBV27, the J gene TRBJ2-7; D assignment may be TRBD1 or TRBD2 (5 bases each). The CDR3 totals 16 residues. Looked up from germline, CDR1 is MNHEY and CDR2 is SMNVEV (reference sequence). V was pared by 5 bases and J by 0 bases, with 17 bases between. CDR3 in amino acids: CASSPRTPGTSYEQYF. In DNA form, the CDR3 reads TGTGCCAGCAGTCCCCGGACTCCTGGGACCTCCTACGAGCAGTACTTC.

The chain uses TRBV30 and TRBJ2-1; TRBD2 matches 13 bases. The ends lost 3 bases at V and 10 bases at J; junction bases unmatched: 9. Germline CDR1 is GTSNPN and CDR2 is SVGIG (reference sequence). CDR3 length equals 15 residues. DNA of the CDR3: TGTGCCTGGAGCGGAACTAGCGGGAGGGCTCGGGAGCAGTTCTTC. Protein sequence: CAWSGTSGRAREQFF. Filled out from reference TRBV30 and TRBJ2-1, the complete variable domain reads SQTIHQWPATLVQPVGSPLSLECTVEGTSNPNLYWYRQAAGRGLQLLFYSVGIGQISSEVPQNLSASRPQDRQFILSSKKLLLSDSGFYLCAWSGTSGRAREQFFGPGTRLTVL.

The chain has TRBV28 and TRBJ2-7; D is undetermined. Germline CDR1 MDHEN, CDR2 SYDVKM. The CDR3 spans 12 residues. Trimming pared 5 bases from V and 2 bases from J, leaving 7 bases between. The CDR3 is CASSQFAYEQYF. CDR3 nucleotide sequence: TGTGCCAGCAGTCAGTTCGCCTACGAGCAGTACTTC.

The chain combines TRBV5-5 with TRBJ1-2; the D gene is possibly TRBD1 (5 bases). Trimming shortened V by 4 bases and J by 4 bases, and 11 bases separated the two germline ends. The CDR3 loop spans 13 amino acids. Germline values: CDR1 SGHKS, CDR2 YYEKEE (reference sequence). CDR3 protein: CASSGGSGYGYTF. The CDR3 DNA is TGTGCCAGCAGCGGGGGTAGCGGCTATGGCTACACCTTC.

The gene calls are TRBV28 and TRBJ1-1; 8 positions agree with TRBD1. The CDR3 totals 15 residues. Unmatched junction bases numbered 7, after V lost 3 bases and J lost 4 bases. Germline V lookup: CDR1 MDHEN, CDR2 SYDVKM. CDR3 sequence reads: CASSFDRGGSTEAFF. Written as DNA, the CDR3 is TGTGCCAGCAGTTTCGACAGGGGAGGTAGCACTGAAGCTTTCTTT.

The chain employs TRBV18 and TRBJ1-3; weak D call: TRBD1 (5 bases). From germline, CDR1 is KGHSH and CDR2 LQKENI. The length of the CDR3 is 15 residues. V was clipped by 3 bases and J by 0 bases, with 9 bases between them. This CDR3 reads CASSPRQFSGNTIYF. For the CDR3, the DNA is TGTGCCAGCTCACCGAGACAGTTCTCTGGAAACACCATATATTTT.

J is TRBJ2-1 and V is TRBV15; D is unresolved. The CDR3 length is 12 residues. The germline V gene has CDR1 LNHNV and CDR2 YYDKDF (reference sequence). Trimming shortened V by 1 base and J by 9 bases, and 7 bases separated the two germline ends. The CDR3 sequence: CATSRVETEQFF. The DNA of the CDR3 is TGTGCCACCAGCAGAGTTGAGACTGAGCAGTTCTTC. Based on the CDR3 plus reference TRBV15 and TRBJ2-1, the full variable domain is DAMVIQNPRYQVTQFGKPVTLSCSQTLNHNVMYWYQQKSSQAPKLLFHYYDKDFNNEADTPDNFQSRRPNTSFCFLDIRSPGLGDTAMYLCATSRVETEQFFGPGTRLTVL.